The table lists the clone carrying this TCR beta chain with a few counts. The antigen is unknown. Here immunoSEQ multiplex PCR was the method, and the copy in TCRdb shows in-frame clones only, minus some. The sample gives 35,000 to 50,000 clones, 73% of which show up once; around 3.3% is in the top ten. This specimen comes from a study of radiotherapy plus CTLA-4 blockade in lung cancer. Turning to the study itself: Objective responses occurred in around 18% of patients; about 32% had disease control. Study findings and constraints: Blood saw expansion of tumor-derived TCR clones after radiotherapy plus ipilimumab. Together with interferon-beta, which increased in serum after radiation, early dynamic changes in blood T cell clones were reportedly the best predictors of response.

In chemo-refractory metastatic non-small-cell lung cancer, patients got ipilimumab CTLA-4 blockade together with focal radiation. The germline V gene encodes CDR1 SNHLY and CDR2 FYNNEI. V dropped 3 bases and J dropped 2 bases, with 11 bases sitting between them. This CDR3 has 15 amino acids. V and J are TRBV2 and TRBJ1-5; D gene unclear. The source material was peripheral blood, sampled from a patient treated with radiotherapy plus ipilimumab. The receptor comes from a human donor with non-small cell lung cancer who had a complete response to radiotherapy plus ipilimumab. CDR3 bases: TGTGCCAGCAGTGAGAGGGTCGGTCGCAATCAGCCCCAGCATTTT. Residues: CASSERVGRNQPQHF.